The clone carrying this T cell receptor beta chain has a count of ten or more. Its antigen is undetermined. This specimen comes from a study of T cells in Graves' hyperthyroidism and ophthalmopathy. General study results and limits: Among thyroid clonotypes expanded above 0.001, most also appeared in blood.

Germline V gene lookup returns CDR1 SNHLY and CDR2 FYNNEI. There are 13 residues in the CDR3. The ends were cut back, 1 base at V and 3 bases at J, with 7 bases in the middle. Stable Graves' hyperthyroidism denoted no ophthalmopathy progression over 18 months. Lactation, pregnancy, other autoimmune disease or uncontrolled infection excluded patients. Using RNA transcripts as the source, TCR beta CDR3 regions were amplified. In the first-round RT-PCR of the TCR CDR3, the HTBI primer set was used. TCRdb re-called the multiplex PCR reads through MiXCR, storing one row per CDR3 protein. The sample shows about 360,000 distinct CDR3 sequences, less than 15% of them seen only once.

The rearrangement joins TRBV2 to TRBJ2-7; D is unresolved. This clonotype was obtained from a woman between 18 and 29 years old with Graves' hyperthyroidism. The source material was blood. CDR3 DNA sequence: TGTGCCAGCAGTGAAGATTGGGGCTACGAGCAGTACTTC. Protein sequence: CASSEDWGYEQYF.